This T cell receptor (beta chain) was documented in a study of control samples from healthy donors and cancer patients (dated by TCRdb to the early 2020s). In regard to this clone: Its cognate antigen has yet to be identified. Base qualities are missing; no much larger clone stands one base away.

Libraries were constructed by the immunoSEQ multiplex PCR assay. As stored in TCRdb, this immuneACCESS dataset retains in-frame rearrangements with V and J assigned. A fraction of the clones does not appear; measured against another copy, unresolved V genes explain less than half of the discrepancy, and the remainder lacks a known reason. Recorded for this sample are about 120,000 clones; about 91% of them occurred a single time. Around 3.3% of the sample rests with the top ten. The CDR3 sequence holds 14 residues, the cysteine and phenylalanine included. This entry keeps only the CDR3 DNA: 42 bases, framed from base 1. According to the germline V gene, CDR1 reads SNHLY and CDR2 reads FYNNEI. V was cut back by 4 bases and J by 0 bases, leaving a gap of 9 bases between them.

Input material: blood. The chain is assembled from TRBV2 and TRBJ1-2; TRBD1 is a weak D gene call, 5 bases matching. This clonotype was obtained from a man in his forties in good health. The nucleotides read TGTGCCAGCAGTGGGCCAGGGACTAACTATGGCTACACCTTC. Protein translation: CASSGPGTNYGYTF.